Shown below are 31 T cell receptor beta chains from a single sample sequenced in a study of T cells in Graves' hyperthyroidism and ophthalmopathy. The source material, RNA transcripts, was used to amplify TCR beta CDR3 regions. Using the HTBI primer set, a first-round RT-PCR was run on the TCR CDR3. TCRdb used MiXCR to reprocess the multiplex PCR reads, holding one entry per CDR3 protein. The sample holds around 600,000 distinct CDR3 sequences, 15% to 19% seen once. Source material: blood. These receptors all stem from a woman aged 25 to 39 with Graves' hyperthyroidism.

CDR3 loop: CAIIGQGDFMAWTEAFF. The CDR3 nucleotides read TGTGCCATCATTGGACAGGGGGATTTTATGGCGTGGACTGAAGCTTTCTTT. This chain joins TRBV10-3 and TRBJ1-1; 10 nucleotides align to TRBD1. V was clipped by 7 bases and J by 5 bases; unmatched bases: 16. Germline CDR1 is ENHRY and CDR2 is SYGVKD. The length of the CDR3 is 17 residues.

This clonotype appeared a few times. The CDR3 loop is CASSLARDPSQGYTF. CDR3 bases: TGTGCCAGCAGCTTAGCCCGGGACCCCTCTCAGGGCTACACCTTC. The rearrangement uses TRBV7-9 and TRBJ1-2, with a possible D match to TRBD1 (5 bases). V was clipped by 0 bases and J by 8 bases, with 16 bases between them. From germline, CDR1 is SEHNR and CDR2 FQNEAQ (reference sequence). This CDR3 comprises 15 residues.

This clonotype has at least ten counts. This chain connects TRBV5-1 to TRBJ2-3; D remains ambiguous. The CDR3 is made up of 14 amino acids. Germline assignment: CDR1 SGHRS and CDR2 YFSETQ. Trimming shortened V by 3 bases and J by 6 bases, and 14 bases separated the two germline ends. CDR3 residues: CASSSDWVIDTQYF. CDR3 DNA: TGCGCCAGCAGCTCCGACTGGGTTATCGATACGCAGTATTTT.

This clonotype was counted at least ten times. J is TRBJ2-1 and V is TRBV12-3 or TRBV12-4, with D possibly TRBD1 on 6 matching bases. There are 13 residues in the CDR3. V gave up 0 bases and J gave up 9 bases, with 9 bases separating them. CDR3 sequence reads: CASSLAHRAEQFF. CDR3 nucleotides: TGTGCCAGCAGTTTAGCGCACAGGGCTGAGCAGTTCTTC.

This clonotype was detected only a few times. The rearrangement uses TRBV10-1 and TRBJ1-1; weak D call: TRBD1 (5 bases). This CDR3 spans 15 amino acids. Between the trimmed V and J ends, which lost 5 bases and 1 base, there was a span of 14 bases. CDR1 and CDR2 (germline): WNHNN, SYGVQD (reference sequence). The CDR3 is CASSKRRGANTEAFF. The CDR3 DNA reads as TGCGCCAGCAGTAAAAGGAGAGGGGCGAACACTGAAGCTTTCTTT.

In its sample, this clonotype was seen many times. The chain joins TRBV3-1 to TRBJ2-7; 9 bases are a match to TRBD1. Germline V gene lookup returns CDR1 LGHDT and CDR2 YNNKEL (reference sequence). J gave up 3 bases and V 4 bases, and 19 bases lay outside the gene matches. The CDR3 has 19 residues. The CDR3 reads CASSPATGQGGVGYYEQYF. CDR3 nucleotide sequence: TGTGCCAGCAGCCCAGCCACGGGACAGGGTGGTGTTGGTTACTACGAGCAGTACTTC.

The chain links TRBV28 to TRBJ2-7; 8 bases are a match to TRBD1. This CDR3 is 15 amino acids long. With V trimmed by 2 bases and J by 1 base, 4 bases remained unmatched. Germline lookup yields CDR1 MDHEN and CDR2 SYDVKM. The CDR3 loop is CASSLADRESYEQYF. CDR3 in DNA: TGTGCCAGCAGTTTAGCGGACAGGGAGTCCTACGAGCAGTACTTC.

The V call is TRBV20-1, the J call TRBJ2-1; 7 nucleotides line up with TRBD2. V was pared by 0 bases and J by 6 bases, with 11 bases of the junction left unmatched. CDR1 and CDR2 from the germline V gene are DFQATT and SNEGSKA (reference sequence). This CDR3 spans 16 amino acids. DNA for the CDR3: TGCAGTGCTAGAGATTACGGCGGGAGAGGAGGCAATGAGCAGTTCTTC. This translates into CSARDYGGRGGNEQFF.

This clonotype was detected ten times or more. The rearrangement uses TRBV6-1 and TRBJ2-3; D is ambiguous. V lost 1 base and J 2 bases, leaving 10 bases between the germline ends. Germline V CDR1 and CDR2: MNHNS, SASEGT. This CDR3 contains 15 residues. For the CDR3, the DNA is TGTGCCAGCAGTGAAGGGTCCATGATCACAGATACGCAGTATTTT. Its translation is CASSEGSMITDTQYF.

This clonotype appeared many times. The rearrangement joins TRBV3-1 to TRBJ2-3; 9 bases map to TRBD2. CDR3 length: 17 residues. Per the germline V gene, CDR1 is LGHDT and CDR2 is YNNKEL (reference sequence). V lost 3 bases to trimming and J lost 0 bases; unmatched junction nucleotides: 7. CDR3 residues: CASSHREREASTDTQYF. CDR3 bases: TGTGCCAGCAGCCACAGAGAGCGGGAGGCAAGCACAGATACGCAGTATTTT.

This clonotype was seen more than once but under ten times. The chain employs TRBV4-1 and TRBJ2-1, with 8 bases matching TRBD2. Trimming took 0 bases from V and 3 from J; bases not matched to a gene: 10. This CDR3 has 18 amino acids. Germline CDR1 is MGHRA and CDR2 is YSYEKL. For the CDR3, the DNA is TGCGCCAGCAGCCAAGATTTGGGGATAGCGGGATTCTACAATGAGCAGTTCTTC. This encodes CASSQDLGIAGFYNEQFF.

The J gene is TRBJ2-2, the V gene TRBV9; D is possibly TRBD1 (6 bases). V was clipped by 4 bases and J by 6 bases, with 10 bases between them. Germline assignment: CDR1 SGDLS and CDR2 YYNGEE. The CDR3 has 13 residues. The CDR3 region is CASSTYRAGELFF. CDR3 sequence (DNA): TGTGCCAGCAGCACGTACAGGGCCGGGGAGCTGTTTTTT.

The sample holds a few counts of this clonotype. The genes are TRBV30 and TRBJ2-2; 8 bases map to TRBD1. The germline V gene has CDR1 GTSNPN and CDR2 SVGIG (reference sequence). The CDR3 consists of 16 residues. J lost 4 bases, V lost 1 base, and 8 bases had no gene match. CDR3 coding DNA: TGTGCCTGGAGTGGGGGGACAGGAGCTGGCACCGGGGAGCTGTTTTTT. Its protein product is CAWSGGTGAGTGELFF.

This clonotype was detected only a few times. V is TRBV19 and J is TRBJ1-5, with a weak D call TRBD1 (6 bases). Germline CDR1 reads LNHDA; CDR2 reads SQIVND (reference sequence). There are 15 residues in the CDR3. The V end lost 4 bases, the J end lost 0 bases, and 10 bases lay between the germline ends. This CDR3 reads CASSSEDSSNQPQHF. The DNA for the CDR3 is TGTGCCAGTAGTAGCGAGGACAGTAGCAATCAGCCCCAGCATTTT. Full variable domain (missing parts from reference TRBV19 and TRBJ1-5): DGGITQSPKYLFRKEGQNVTLSCEQNLNHDAMYWYRQDPGQGLRLIYYSQIVNDFQKGDIAEGYSVSREKKESFPLTVTSAQKNPTAFYLCASSSEDSSNQPQHFGDGTRLSIL.

This clonotype has only a few counts. DNA of the CDR3: TGTGCCAGCAGTTACTTTGGGGGCGGAGAGACCCAGTACTTC. It yields the protein CASSYFGGGETQYF. The V and J genes are TRBV6-8 and TRBJ2-5; tentative D call: TRBD1 (6 bases). V was cut by 1 base and J by 4 bases, with 10 bases left in between. The CDR3 length is 14 residues. CDR1 and CDR2 from the germline V gene are MNHGY and SAAAGT.

This clonotype showed up just once. This sequence joins TRBV7-9 and TRBJ1-6; a possible D gene is TRBD1 (5 bases). This CDR3 is built from 18 residues. Trimming left V 1 base short and J 0 bases short, with 13 bases between. Germline V gives CDR1 SEHNR, CDR2 FQNEAQ (reference sequence). In nucleotides, the CDR3 is TGTGCCAGCAGCTTAGGGGGACGGAGGAGCTCCTATAATTCACCCCTCCACTTT. As protein: CASSLGGRRSSYNSPLHF.

This chain uses TRBV7-9 with TRBJ1-4, with D unresolved. Trimming took off 2 bases at V and 0 bases at J, with 7 bases between the two ends. The germline gives CDR1 SEHNR, CDR2 FQNEAQ (reference sequence). The CDR3 is 15 amino acids. The CDR3 region has the DNA TGTGCCAGCAGCTTAAGGGAAGCAACTAATGAAAAACTGTTTTTT. Amino acids: CASSLREATNEKLFF. The variable domain in full, completed from reference TRBV7-9 and TRBJ1-4, reads DTGVSQNPRHKITKRGQNVTFRCDPISEHNRLYWYRQTLGQGPEFLTYFQNEAQLEKSRLLSDRFSAERPKGSFSTLEIQRTEQGDSAMYLCASSLREATNEKLFFGSGTQLSVL.

This clonotype has a handful of counts. The chain uses TRBV7-3 and TRBJ2-2; TRBD2 matches at 8 bases. From germline, CDR1 is SGHTA and CDR2 FQGTGA. The CDR3 consists of 15 residues. The junction had 3 bases not matched to a gene; V was cut back by 2 bases and J by 4 bases. The CDR3 is CASSLAGGVTGELFF. CDR3 in DNA: TGTGCCAGCAGCTTAGCGGGAGGTGTCACCGGGGAGCTGTTTTTT.

This clonotype was observed many times. The rearrangement joins TRBV5-6 to TRBJ2-2; D is ambiguous. With 2 bases removed from V and 2 bases from J, the gap between germline ends came to 10 bases. The CDR3 covers 15 residues. CDR1 SGHDT and CDR2 YYEEEE come from the germline V gene. The CDR3 spells CASSFKELNTGELFF. The CDR3 DNA follows: TGTGCCAGCAGCTTTAAGGAGTTAAACACCGGGGAGCTGTTTTTT.

This clonotype was recorded once. The chain uses TRBV10-2 and TRBJ1-5, with 11 positions matching TRBD1. Germline trimming cut 0 bases from V and 2 bases from J; bases unmatched to any gene: 21. Looked up from germline, CDR1 is WSHSY and CDR2 is SAAADI. The CDR3 runs 23 residues. CDR3 coding DNA: TGCGCCAGCAGTGAGTCTCTTATTCGATCCGTAACGGGACAGGGGGAAGGCAATCAGCCCCAGCATTTT. Translation: CASSESLIRSVTGQGEGNQPQHF.

This chain connects TRBV30 to TRBJ1-6, with D tentatively TRBD1 (5 bases). V was cut by 0 bases and J by 10 bases, with 16 bases left in between. This CDR3 comprises 15 residues. Germline CDR1 is GTSNPN and CDR2 is SVGIG (reference sequence). DNA of the CDR3: TGTGCCTGGAGTGTACGAAGGGACGCCACCTCACCCCTCCACTTT. Translating gives CAWSVRRDATSPLHF.

This clonotype was observed many times. The rearrangement joins TRBV12-3 or TRBV12-4 to TRBJ1-4; weak D call: TRBD1 (5 bases). V was clipped by 1 base and J by 12 bases, with 12 bases between them. This CDR3 region has 13 residues. The DNA of the CDR3 is TGTGCCAGCAGTTTAGGCGCCGGGACGGAACTGTTTTTT. This encodes CASSLGAGTELFF.

The rearrangement links TRBV7-9 to TRBJ1-4, with D maybe TRBD1 (5 bases). CDR3 length equals 15 residues. Between the trimmed V and J ends, which lost 5 bases and 6 bases, there was a span of 16 bases. CDR1 is SEHNR and CDR2 is FQNEAQ in the germline V gene (reference sequence). CDR3 region: CASSLLGGGDEKLFF. Here the CDR3 DNA reads TGTGCCAGCAGCCTACTGGGGGGGGGAGATGAAAAACTGTTTTTT.

As to this clonotype: It may be a read error: a sequence one base away is much more abundant. The genes are TRBV6-5 and TRBJ2-7, with D hard to call. The CDR3 loop spans 17 amino acids. Germline V gene lookup returns CDR1 MNHEY and CDR2 SVGAGI. CDR3 sequence reads: CASSYSIAAATSYGQYF. Here the CDR3 DNA reads TGTGCCAGCAGTTACTCGATCGCAGCAGCTACTTCCTACGGGCAGTACTTC.

The V and J genes are TRBV6-1 and TRBJ1-4; 7 bases align to TRBD1. CDR3 length: 13 residues. Per germline, CDR1 MNHNS and CDR2 SASEGT. Unmatched junction bases numbered 11, after V lost 11 bases and J lost 8 bases. The CDR3 DNA follows: TGTGCCCATCGAAGGGGGCAAGAGGAAAAACTGTTTTTT. Protein product: CAHRRGQEEKLFF.

This clonotype was counted ten times or more. The chain recombines TRBV7-9 with TRBJ2-7; the match to TRBD1 covers 8 bases. The CDR3 is made up of 15 amino acids. The V segment lost 6 bases and the J segment 3 bases; nucleotides outside the gene matches: 10. Germline CDR1 reads SEHNR; CDR2 reads FQNEAQ (reference sequence). As DNA, the CDR3 is TGTGCCAGCAGGTCAGACAGGGGTTTTGTCTACGAGCAGTACTTC. Amino acid sequence: CASRSDRGFVYEQYF.

This clonotype came up many times. The chain recombines TRBV12-3 or TRBV12-4 with TRBJ1-2, with D perhaps TRBD1 (6 bases). The CDR3 is made up of 14 amino acids. Trimming removed 1 base at V and 3 bases at J, with 9 bases between. The chain's CDR3 is CASSLGTAYYGYTF. The CDR3 bases are TGTGCCAGCAGTTTAGGGACAGCCTACTATGGCTACACCTTC.

This clonotype was seen repeatedly, ten times or more. The chain uses TRBV11-2 and TRBJ2-3; 10 bases agree with TRBD2. Germline lookup yields CDR1 SGHAT and CDR2 FQNNGV. The V and J ends lost 2 bases and 2 bases, in that order; junction bases with no gene match: 10. The CDR3 has 18 amino acids. DNA of the CDR3: TGTGCCAGCAGCTTAAGTTTCTCTAGCGGGGGAAACACAGATACGCAGTATTTT. Translation: CASSLSFSSGGNTDTQYF. Variable domain in full (rest from reference TRBV11-2 and TRBJ2-3): EAGVAQSPRYKIIEKRQSVAFWCNPISGHATLYWYQQILGQGPKLLIQFQNNGVVDDSQLPKDRFSAERLKGVDSTLKIQPAKLEDSAVYLCASSLSFSSGGNTDTQYFGPGTRLTVL.

The chain links TRBV6-9 to TRBJ1-5; D is uncertain. Per the germline V gene, CDR1 is MNHGY and CDR2 is SVAAGI. Trimming left V 2 bases short and J 5 bases short, with 7 bases between. CDR3 length: 13 amino acids. For the CDR3, the DNA is TGTGCCAGCAGTTATCTCCCAGATCAGCCCCAGCATTTT. It is translated as CASSYLPDQPQHF.

The rearrangement links TRBV5-1 to TRBJ2-3, with TRBD1 matching 11 bases. CDR1 and CDR2 (germline): SGHRS, YFSETQ. CDR3 length: 21 residues. V was clipped by 3 bases and J by 1 base; unmatched bases: 19. CDR3 coding DNA: TGCGCCAGCAGCTCACCGCGATGGACAGGGGGCGTCATGTTTCGCACAGATACGCAGTATTTT. Translated: CASSSPRWTGGVMFRTDTQYF.

This clonotype occurred many times. The chain recombines TRBV29-1 with TRBJ2-3; the D gene could be TRBD1 or TRBD2 (6 bases each). V was trimmed by 2 bases and J by 3 bases, leaving 33 bases between them. This CDR3 is built from 21 residues. Germline-derived CDR1 and CDR2 are SQVTM and ANQGSEA. DNA of the CDR3: TGCAGCGTTGAAATAGAGGGGGGATTGCAGGGTTGGATTTTGAGGACAGATACGCAGTATTTT. It yields the protein CSVEIEGGLQGWILRTDTQYF.